These T cell receptor beta chains were read from a single sample in a study of T cells in Graves' hyperthyroidism and ophthalmopathy. TCRdb analysed the multiplex PCR reads with MiXCR anew, one entry per CDR3 protein. The sample has hundreds of thousands of distinct CDR3 sequences, approximately 14% seen once. Sequenced material: blood. Every receptor here comes from a woman in her thirties or forties with Graves' ophthalmopathy. Both conserved end residues are part of each CDR3. D genes are given only for firm matches. Expanded clones get a size class; other rows say once, few or many, or leave the size out.

CDR3nt	CDR3aa	abundance	d_gene	v_gene	j_gene
TGTGCCAGCACTCCTTCGGGCTCTGGGGCCAACGTCCTGACTTTC	CASTPSGSGANVLTF	many	NA	TRBV28	TRBJ2-6
TGTGCCAGCCCTCGTGAGAGGCCCCGGGTTAGGCACGAGCAGTACTTC	CASPRERPRVRHEQYF	few	NA	TRBV28	TRBJ2-7
TGTGCCAGCAGTTATTTAGGGCTCGAGCAGTACTTC	CASSYLGLEQYF	NA	NA	TRBV6-2/TRBV6-3	TRBJ2-7
TGTGCCACCAGCAAAAACGTGGACAGGGCGAACACTGAAGCTTTCTTT	CATSKNVDRANTEAFF	NA	TRBD1	TRBV15	TRBJ1-1
TGTGCCAGCAGTGATTGGGAGGCCCGATCCTACGAGCAGTACTTC	CASSDWEARSYEQYF	many	NA	TRBV2	TRBJ2-7
TGTGCCAGCAGTTCTGGGGTCCGCAATCAGCCCCAGCATTTT	CASSSGVRNQPQHF	many	NA	TRBV28	TRBJ1-5
TGTGCCAGCAGTTCAGAGAGGGGGGGCCCAGATACGCAGTATTTT	CASSSERGGPDTQYF	few	NA	TRBV12-3/TRBV12-4	TRBJ2-3
TGCAGTGCTAGGCCCATGGACAGGGGCACTGAAGCTTTCTTT	CSARPMDRGTEAFF	many	TRBD1	TRBV20-1	TRBJ1-1
TGTGCCAGCAGTTTAGATCATGGAGATCAGCCCCAGCATTTT	CASSLDHGDQPQHF	few	NA	TRBV28	TRBJ1-5
TGTGCCAGCACAGGACAGATTGGAGGCTACACCTTC	CASTGQIGGYTF	many	NA	TRBV2	TRBJ1-2
TGCGCCAGCAGCCGTGACACTACGCAAGAGACCCAGTACTTC	CASSRDTTQETQYF	many	NA	TRBV4-1	TRBJ2-5